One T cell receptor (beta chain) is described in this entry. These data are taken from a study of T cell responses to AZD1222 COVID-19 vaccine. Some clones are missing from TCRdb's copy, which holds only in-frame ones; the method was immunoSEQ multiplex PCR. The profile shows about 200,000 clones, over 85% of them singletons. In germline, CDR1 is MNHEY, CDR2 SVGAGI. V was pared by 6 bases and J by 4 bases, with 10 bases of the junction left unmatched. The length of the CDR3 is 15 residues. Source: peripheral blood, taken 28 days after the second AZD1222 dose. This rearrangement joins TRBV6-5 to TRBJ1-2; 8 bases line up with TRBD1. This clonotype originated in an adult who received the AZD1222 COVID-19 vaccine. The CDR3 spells CASRIDRGGGYGYTF. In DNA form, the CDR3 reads TGTGCCAGCAGAATTGACAGGGGCGGTGGCTATGGCTACACCTTC.